The subject of this entry is one T cell receptor (beta chain). Patients had blood sampled at baseline and again on cycle 4 day 1 and cycle 7 day 1. This record comes from a study of OX40 agonist ivuxolimab in advanced cancers. Trimming took 0 bases from V and 0 from J; bases not matched to a gene: 6. Germline CDR1 is SGHRS and CDR2 is YFSETQ. The CDR3 contains 18 residues. Sequenced by immunoSEQ multiplex PCR; TCRdb stores in-frame clones only, minus some. The sample records 100,000 or so clones, 80% to 90% being singletons. The chain joins TRBV5-1 to TRBJ2-6; 7 bases line up with TRBD1. This TCR came from an adult with an advanced solid tumor such as melanoma, head and neck, liver or kidney cancer. The starting material was CD4+ or CD8+ T cells sorted from blood, obtained in a trial of the OX40 agonist ivuxolimab. The CDR3: CASSLARDSRSGANVLTF. The CDR3 coding sequence is TGCGCCAGCAGCTTGGCCCGGGACAGTCGCTCTGGGGCCAACGTCCTGACTTTC.